This TCR beta chain was captured in a study of human T cells and chemical hapten exposure. Overall study: Once 0.01% DPC had been applied to the upper back by patch test, readings were taken at 6 days. Patients were mainly female, each with alopecia areata, totalis or universalis.

This clonotype was recorded a few times. Germline V gene data show CDR1 as MDHEN and CDR2 as SYDVKM. CDR3 size: 15 residues. Deletions cut 2 bases from V and 7 bases from J, with 15 bases between. As handled by the study authors: The number of TCRs in each sample had a median of approximately 93,000 and spanned 23,224 to 690,600. Using its own MiXCR run on the RACE reads, TCRdb lists one record per CDR3 protein. These V and J calls are TCRdb output, not the study's own analysis. The table lists over 65,000 distinct CDR3 sequences, more than 9.5% of them singletons. The sample's time point: patch test 3, about 24 weeks after DPC sensitization. Treatment described: therapeutic diphenylcyclopropenone sensitization with weekly scalp DPC.

The receptor was derived from a woman between 50 and 59 years old with alopecia areata. Some clones in this sample may be carry-over from other donors' samples. The gene calls are TRBV28 and TRBJ1-5; TRBD1 might be the D (5 bases). Specimen: whole blood, collected in connection with sensitization to the hapten diphenylcyclopropenone (DPC). The CDR3 loop reads CASSLNRQGGQPQHF. CDR3 sequence (DNA): TGTGCCAGCAGTTTAAATCGCCAGGGTGGCCAGCCCCAGCATTTT.